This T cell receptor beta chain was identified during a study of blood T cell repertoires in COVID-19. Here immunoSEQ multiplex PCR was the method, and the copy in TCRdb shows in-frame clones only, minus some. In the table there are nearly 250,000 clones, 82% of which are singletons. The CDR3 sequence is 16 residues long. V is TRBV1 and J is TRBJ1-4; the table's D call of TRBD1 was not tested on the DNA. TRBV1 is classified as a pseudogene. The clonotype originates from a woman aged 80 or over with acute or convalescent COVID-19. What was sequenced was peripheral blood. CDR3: CTSSLVAGVEGEKLFF. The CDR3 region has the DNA TGCACCAGCAGCCTCGTAGCAGGGGTTGAGGGTGAAAAACTGTTTTTT.